A selection of T cell receptor beta chains follows, all from one sample in a study of blood T cell repertoires in COVID-19. TCRdb keeps only in-frame clones here, not all; method: immunoSEQ multiplex PCR. The sample holds about 260,000 clones, about nine tenths seen once. Input material: peripheral blood. The receptors derive from a man in his forties or fifties who had recovered from COVID-19. The CDR3 runs from the conserved cysteine through the conserved F or W. The D gene is left open where the match is weak. Clone size is not always given. Where it is, it says once, few, many or a class for expanded clones.

clone_size: NA; j_call: TRBJ2-5; d_call: NA; v_call: TRBV27; cdr3_aa: CASSLYRWAETQYF; cdr3_nt: TGTGCCAGCAGTTTATACAGGTGGGCGGAGACCCAGTACTTC
clone_size: NA; j_call: TRBJ1-6; d_call: TRBD1; v_call: TRBV6-4; cdr3_aa: CASITNGDRGFGSPLHF; cdr3_nt: TGTGCCAGCATCACAAACGGGGACAGGGGGTTCGGTTCACCCCTCCACTTT
clone_size: NA; j_call: TRBJ2-1; d_call: TRBD1; v_call: TRBV5-5; cdr3_aa: CASSFGQGPYNEQFF; cdr3_nt: TGTGCCAGCAGCTTTGGACAGGGCCCCTACAATGAGCAGTTCTTC
clone_size: NA; j_call: TRBJ2-1; d_call: TRBD2; v_call: TRBV10-3; cdr3_aa: CAISVFQVGTSGRAFNNEQFF; cdr3_nt: TGTGCCATCAGTGTATTTCAGGTAGGGACTAGCGGGAGGGCCTTCAACAATGAGCAGTTCTTC
clone_size: NA; j_call: TRBJ1-4; d_call: NA; v_call: TRBV30; cdr3_aa: CAWSVGGPGDEKLFF; cdr3_nt: TGTGCCTGGAGTGTCGGGGGACCAGGCGATGAAAAACTGTTTTTT
clone_size: NA; j_call: TRBJ2-3; d_call: TRBD2; v_call: TRBV6-2/TRBV6-3; cdr3_aa: CASSFIAGGRDTQYF; cdr3_nt: TGTGCCAGCAGCTTTATCGCGGGGGGTCGAGATACGCAGTATTTT
clone_size: NA; j_call: TRBJ2-2; d_call: TRBD1; v_call: TRBV7-3; cdr3_aa: CASSPDYGTANTGELFF; cdr3_nt: TGTGCCAGCAGCCCCGACTACGGGACAGCTAACACCGGGGAGCTGTTTTTT
clone_size: NA; j_call: TRBJ2-6; d_call: TRBD1; v_call: TRBV19; cdr3_aa: CASSWTGGPAGANVLTF; cdr3_nt: TGTGCCAGTAGTTGGACAGGGGGCCCAGCTGGGGCCAACGTCCTGACTTTC
clone_size: NA; j_call: TRBJ1-6; d_call: NA; v_call: TRBV7-9; cdr3_aa: CASSRDNSPLHF; cdr3_nt: TGTGCCAGCAGCAGAGATAATTCACCCCTCCACTTT
clone_size: NA; j_call: TRBJ2-7; d_call: NA; v_call: TRBV6-5; cdr3_aa: CASTSSPSYEQYF; cdr3_nt: TGTGCCAGCACGAGTAGCCCCTCCTACGAGCAGTACTTC
clone_size: NA; j_call: TRBJ2-3; d_call: NA; v_call: TRBV7-8; cdr3_aa: CASSLGHSSTDTQYF; cdr3_nt: TGTGCCAGCAGCTTAGGACACTCTAGCACAGATACGCAGTATTTT
clone_size: NA; j_call: TRBJ2-1; d_call: NA; v_call: TRBV5-1; cdr3_aa: CASSRSLRGPGSYNEQFF; cdr3_nt: TGCGCCAGCAGCAGATCCCTGCGGGGGCCGGGGTCCTACAATGAGCAGTTCTTC
clone_size: NA; j_call: TRBJ2-5; d_call: NA; v_call: TRBV6-5; cdr3_aa: CASSYLRAQGETQYF; cdr3_nt: TGTGCCAGCAGTTACCTTCGGGCCCAGGGTGAGACCCAGTACTTC
clone_size: NA; j_call: TRBJ2-1; d_call: TRBD2; v_call: TRBV11-1; cdr3_aa: CASSLGLAGGQDEQFF; cdr3_nt: TGTGCCAGCAGCTTAGGGCTAGCGGGAGGGCAGGATGAGCAGTTCTTC
clone_size: NA; j_call: TRBJ2-7; d_call: NA; v_call: TRBV5-6; cdr3_aa: CASTRAYEQYF; cdr3_nt: TGTGCCAGCACCCGGGCCTACGAGCAGTACTTC
clone_size: few; j_call: TRBJ1-6; d_call: TRBD1; v_call: TRBV19; cdr3_aa: CASTSRDRGQNSPLHF; cdr3_nt: TGTGCCAGTACCTCCCGGGACAGGGGGCAAAATTCACCCCTCCACTTT
clone_size: NA; j_call: TRBJ2-1; d_call: NA; v_call: TRBV7-8; cdr3_aa: CASSLRTGLPYNEQFF; cdr3_nt: TGTGCCAGCAGCTTGAGAACAGGGTTACCATACAATGAGCAGTTCTTC
clone_size: NA; j_call: TRBJ2-7; d_call: NA; v_call: TRBV6-2/TRBV6-3; cdr3_aa: CASSYSNGEQYF; cdr3_nt: TGTGCCAGCAGTTACTCGAACGGGGAGCAGTACTTC
clone_size: NA; j_call: TRBJ2-6; d_call: NA; v_call: TRBV27; cdr3_aa: CASSPGRGTRHYSGANVLTF; cdr3_nt: TGTGCCAGCAGCCCTGGTAGGGGAACAAGACACTACTCTGGGGCCAACGTCCTGACTTTC
clone_size: NA; j_call: TRBJ1-1; d_call: NA; v_call: TRBV7-9; cdr3_aa: CASSLDDRFFTQMNTEAFF; cdr3_nt: TGTGCCAGCAGCTTAGATGATCGGTTTTTCACCCAAATGAACACTGAAGCTTTCTTT
clone_size: NA; j_call: TRBJ1-2; d_call: NA; v_call: TRBV5-1; cdr3_aa: CASSYRVTHGYTF; cdr3_nt: TGCGCCAGCAGCTACAGGGTTACACATGGCTACACCTTC
clone_size: NA; j_call: TRBJ2-6; d_call: TRBD1; v_call: TRBV6-2/TRBV6-3; cdr3_aa: CASSRPRRQGSGANVLTF; cdr3_nt: TGTGCCAGCAGTCGTCCCCGACGACAGGGCTCTGGGGCCAACGTCCTGACTTTC
clone_size: NA; j_call: TRBJ2-1; d_call: NA; v_call: TRBV25-1; cdr3_aa: CASEGGASSYNEQFF; cdr3_nt: TGTGCCAGCGAGGGGGGGGCTAGTTCCTACAATGAGCAGTTCTTC
clone_size: NA; j_call: TRBJ2-1; d_call: TRBD2; v_call: TRBV6-2/TRBV6-3; cdr3_aa: CASSYSRGGTSGRRNEQFF; cdr3_nt: TGTGCCAGCAGTTACAGTCGGGGGGGGACTAGCGGGAGAAGGAATGAGCAGTTCTTC
clone_size: NA; j_call: TRBJ1-1; d_call: NA; v_call: TRBV7-6; cdr3_aa: CASSSDGRGDVNTEAFF; cdr3_nt: TGTGCCAGCAGCTCGGACGGGAGGGGTGACGTGAACACTGAAGCTTTCTTT
clone_size: NA; j_call: TRBJ2-1; d_call: NA; v_call: TRBV7-6; cdr3_aa: CASSLGGAVRYNEQFF; cdr3_nt: TGTGCCAGCAGCTTAGGGGGAGCGGTCCGGTACAATGAGCAGTTCTTC
clone_size: NA; j_call: TRBJ2-7; d_call: TRBD1; v_call: TRBV3-1/TRBV3-2; cdr3_aa: CASSQPPGGEQYF; cdr3_nt: TGTGCCAGCAGCCAACCCCCAGGGGGCGAGCAGTACTTC
clone_size: NA; j_call: TRBJ2-1; d_call: NA; v_call: TRBV5-4; cdr3_aa: CASSLPWDSPREQFF; cdr3_nt: TGTGCCAGCAGCCTGCCCTGGGACTCACCCCGTGAGCAGTTCTTC
clone_size: NA; j_call: TRBJ2-7; d_call: TRBD1; v_call: TRBV27; cdr3_aa: CASSLVQGLNYEQYF; cdr3_nt: TGTGCCAGCAGTTTAGTACAGGGGTTGAACTACGAGCAGTACTTC
clone_size: NA; j_call: TRBJ2-5; d_call: NA; v_call: TRBV11-2; cdr3_aa: CASSSGLVKQTQYF; cdr3_nt: TGTGCCAGCAGCTCGGGACTGGTCAAGCAGACCCAGTACTTC
clone_size: NA; j_call: TRBJ1-4; d_call: NA; v_call: TRBV7-6; cdr3_aa: CASSFRGGANEKLFF; cdr3_nt: TGTGCCAGCAGCTTCCGCGGGGGGGCTAATGAAAAACTGTTTTTT
clone_size: NA; j_call: TRBJ1-1; d_call: NA; v_call: TRBV14; cdr3_aa: CASSQAPGQMNTEAFF; cdr3_nt: TGTGCCAGCAGCCAAGCTCCAGGGCAGATGAACACTGAAGCTTTCTTT
clone_size: NA; j_call: TRBJ2-7; d_call: TRBD1; v_call: TRBV27; cdr3_aa: CASSHGWTGTYEQYF; cdr3_nt: TGTGCCAGCAGTCACGGGTGGACAGGGACCTACGAGCAGTACTTC
clone_size: NA; j_call: TRBJ2-7; d_call: NA; v_call: TRBV5-4; cdr3_aa: CASSSPAGISYEQYF; cdr3_nt: TGTGCCAGCAGCAGCCCGGCAGGGATATCCTACGAGCAGTACTTC
clone_size: NA; j_call: TRBJ2-3; d_call: TRBD2; v_call: TRBV6-5; cdr3_aa: CASSRGRGATDTQYF; cdr3_nt: TGTGCCAGCAGCCGCGGGAGGGGGGCCACAGATACGCAGTATTTT
clone_size: NA; j_call: TRBJ2-1; d_call: TRBD1; v_call: TRBV7-2; cdr3_aa: CASSHRGQGSTEQFF; cdr3_nt: TGTGCCAGCAGCCACCGAGGACAGGGGAGTACTGAGCAGTTCTTC
clone_size: NA; j_call: TRBJ1-4; d_call: TRBD1; v_call: TRBV7-9; cdr3_aa: CASSWTGEGGKLFF; cdr3_nt: TGTGCCAGCAGCTGGACAGGGGAAGGCGGAAAACTGTTTTTT
clone_size: NA; j_call: TRBJ1-2; d_call: NA; v_call: TRBV14; cdr3_aa: CASSQDLTGGGYTF; cdr3_nt: TGTGCCAGCAGCCAAGATCTGACAGGAGGAGGCTACACCTTC